Sequencing of this T cell receptor (beta chain) was carried out in a study of T cells in Graves' hyperthyroidism and ophthalmopathy. At least ten counts were recorded for this clonotype. The antigen remains unidentified. Amplification of TCR beta CDR3 regions used RNA as the template. HTBI primers were the set used in a first-round RT-PCR of the TCR CDR3. MiXCR, run by TCRdb on the multiplex PCR reads, gives a single entry per CDR3 protein. The data contain about 300,000 distinct CDR3 sequences, around 20% of them singletons. Isolation of PBMCs was performed on 8.5 to 10 ml fresh peripheral blood. Broader study findings: A model built on 13 V-J features separated ophthalmopathy from stable hyperthyroidism. Progression to ophthalmopathy was predicted a median of 6.5 months early.

Specimen: blood. This TCR came from a man aged 45-65 years with Graves' ophthalmopathy.

DNA for the CDR3: TGCGCCAGCAGCCAAGGGACTAGCTTGATCTACAATGAGCAGTTCTTC. Encoded protein: CASSQGTSLIYNEQFF. The gene calls are TRBV5-1 and TRBJ2-1, with 9 positions matching TRBD2. This CDR3 has 16 residues. The germline gives CDR1 SGHRS, CDR2 YFSETQ. V was clipped by 4 bases and J by 3 bases; unmatched bases: 8.